Each of the 22 T cell receptor beta chains below was sequenced from the same sample in a study of T cells in localized non-small cell lung cancer. Clones were sequenced by immunoSEQ multiplex PCR, and TCRdb holds only the in-frame ones, with some missing. The sample lists some 64,000 clones, 90% seen once, with over 1.5% in the top ten. The sample in question was peripheral blood, obtained before any cancer treatment. Source of these receptors: a woman aged 35-75 years with stage I lung adenocarcinoma.

The CDR3 region has the DNA TGTGCCAGCAGTGAATCCCGGGACAGGGGAGTTTACGAGCAGTACTTC. Protein: CASSESRDRGVYEQYF. The chain recombines TRBV2 with TRBJ2-7, with TRBD1 matching 10 bases. V shed 2 bases and J 4 bases; nucleotides not matched to a gene: 8. The CDR3 totals 16 residues. The V gene's germline CDR1 is SNHLY and CDR2 FYNNEI.

A single count supports this clone. The rearrangement links TRBV7-2 to TRBJ2-7, with D possibly being TRBD1 or TRBD2 (5 bases each). V lost 0 bases, J lost 3 bases, and 18 bases lay in between. This CDR3 has 17 residues. Germline loops: CDR1 SGHTA, CDR2 FQGNSA. The DNA for the CDR3 is TGTGCCAGCAGCTTAGCTCCCGTCCGTGGGACCGGCTACGAGCAGTACTTC. Protein: CASSLAPVRGTGYEQYF.

This clone has just one count. The V and J genes are TRBV7-3 and TRBJ2-3; no definite D call. Looked up from germline, CDR1 is SGHTA and CDR2 is FQGTGA. The length of the CDR3 is 15 residues. Trimming took off 1 base at V and 0 bases at J, with 8 bases between the two ends. This CDR3 is CASSLNSPSTDTQYF. CDR3 DNA: TGTGCCAGCAGCTTAAACAGTCCTAGCACAGATACGCAGTATTTT.

The V gene is TRBV28, the J gene TRBJ1-1; D not certain. Germline-derived CDR1 and CDR2 are MDHEN and SYDVKM. V lost 2 bases, J lost 1 base, and 5 bases lay in between. The CDR3 is 13 amino acids. The CDR3 sequence is CASSLDQNTEAFF. The CDR3 DNA is TGTGCCAGCAGTTTAGACCAGAACACTGAAGCTTTCTTT.

The chain is built from TRBV10-1 and TRBJ2-3; weak D call: TRBD1 (5 bases). V was cut by 5 bases and J by 4 bases, with 16 bases left in between. Germline lookup yields CDR1 WNHNN and CDR2 SYGVQD (reference sequence). This CDR3 spans 15 amino acids. This CDR3 reads CASSSDKARADTQYF. The CDR3 nucleotides read TGCGCCAGCAGTTCCGACAAGGCCAGGGCAGATACGCAGTATTTT.

V and J are TRBV11-2 and TRBJ1-1; tentative D call: TRBD1 (6 bases). V lost 5 bases and J 10 bases, leaving 20 bases between the germline ends. The CDR3 runs to 14 residues. CDR1 is SGHAT and CDR2 is FQNNGV in the germline V gene. The CDR3 spells CASSTRTDPGGAFF. The CDR3 DNA reads TGTGCCAGCAGCACGAGGACAGACCCTGGAGGAGCTTTCTTT.

This clone was observed once. The chain links TRBV18 to TRBJ2-7, with D hard to call. The CDR3 extends over 14 amino acids. Trimming stripped 6 bases from V and 4 bases from J, with 16 bases between. Per the germline V gene, CDR1 is KGHSH and CDR2 is LQKENI. CDR3 in amino acids: CASSFGHLAYEQYF. In DNA form, the CDR3 reads TGTGCCAGCTCGTTCGGCCATTTGGCATACGAGCAGTACTTC.

The chain employs TRBV5-1 and TRBJ2-6; D uncertain. This CDR3 contains 14 residues. V lost 4 bases and J lost 0, with 5 bases in between. Germline CDR1 reads SGHRS; CDR2 reads YFSETQ. The CDR3 bases are TGCGCCAGCAGCCCGCCCTCTGGGGCCAACGTCCTGACTTTC. Its translation: CASSPPSGANVLTF.

The rearrangement uses TRBV27 and TRBJ1-3; D remains unclear. This CDR3 has 15 amino acids. The V gene's germline CDR1 is MNHEY and CDR2 SMNVEV (reference sequence). V dropped 4 bases and J dropped 0 bases, with 10 bases sitting between them. The CDR3 loop reads CASSYGPPSGNTIYF. In nucleotides, the CDR3 is TGTGCCAGCAGTTACGGACCCCCCTCTGGAAACACCATATATTTT.

This clone showed up just once. The chain links TRBV5-6 to TRBJ2-3; maybe TRBD1 (6 bases). The V end lost 3 bases, the J end lost 4 bases, and 9 bases lay between the germline ends. Germline V gives CDR1 SGHDT, CDR2 YYEEEE. The CDR3 spans 13 residues. For the CDR3, the DNA is TGTGCCAGCAGCTCGGGACATTCAGATACGCAGTATTTT. Protein product: CASSSGHSDTQYF.

This rearrangement joins TRBV28 to TRBJ2-7, with 7 bases lining up with TRBD1. This CDR3 contains 14 residues. With 2 bases clipped from V and 2 bases from J, the junction kept 3 bases outside the gene matches. Germline-derived CDR1 and CDR2 are MDHEN and SYDVKM. The CDR3 sequence is CASSLVDRTYEQYF. In nucleotides, the CDR3 is TGTGCCAGCAGTTTAGTGGACAGGACCTACGAGCAGTACTTC.

The chain has TRBV5-5 and TRBJ1-6, with D hard to call. Trimming removed 4 bases from V and 8 bases from J, with 16 bases in between. The germline V gene has CDR1 SGHKS and CDR2 YYEKEE (reference sequence). CDR3 length: 15 residues. CDR3 DNA sequence: TGTGCCAGCAGCCCTGGAGGCCAGGCTCATTCACCCCTCCACTTT. It encodes CASSPGGQAHSPLHF.

V and J are TRBV9 and TRBJ1-6; a possible D gene is TRBD1 (5 bases). Trimming took 2 bases from V and 6 from J, leaving 12 bases between them. The CDR3 sequence is 15 residues long. Germline V gene sequence: CDR1 SGDLS, CDR2 YYNGEE. The CDR3: CASSVGTGGNSPLHF. The DNA of the CDR3 is TGTGCCAGCAGCGTCGGAACGGGGGGTAATTCACCCCTCCACTTT.

The chain links TRBV7-3 to TRBJ1-3, with D tentatively TRBD1 (6 bases). The CDR3 contains 15 residues. Trimming removed 2 bases from V and 0 bases from J, with 8 bases in between. From germline, CDR1 is SGHTA and CDR2 FQGTGA. The CDR3 loop is CASSLQGISGNTIYF. The DNA for the CDR3 is TGTGCCAGCAGCTTACAGGGGATCTCTGGAAACACCATATATTTT. The complete variable domain, with remaining parts taken from reference TRBV7-3 and TRBJ1-3, reads GAGVSQTPSNKVTEKGKYVELRCDPISGHTALYWYRQSLGQGPEFLIYFQGTGAADDSGLPNDRFFAVRPEGSVSTLKIQRTERGDSAVYLCASSLQGISGNTIYFGEGSWLTVV.

The chain combines TRBV7-2 with TRBJ2-1; 16 bases align to TRBD2. J gave up 11 bases and V 5 bases, and 6 bases lay outside the gene matches. CDR1 is SGHTA and CDR2 is FQGNSA in the germline V gene. This CDR3 comprises 15 residues. The CDR3: CASSPPGLAGGQQFF. In DNA form, the CDR3 reads TGTGCCAGCAGCCCACCGGGACTAGCGGGGGGGCAGCAGTTCTTC.

The V and J genes are TRBV29-1 and TRBJ1-2; tentatively, D is TRBD1 (5 bases). CDR3 length: 13 amino acids. Trimming took 6 bases from V and 4 from J, leaving 15 bases between them. Germline V CDR1 and CDR2: SQVTM, ANQGSEA. The CDR3 nucleotides read TGCAGCGTACACCTTACAGGACCCTATGGCTACACCTTC. Translation: CSVHLTGPYGYTF.

V is TRBV19 and J is TRBJ1-2, with 7 bases aligning to TRBD1. Per the germline V gene, CDR1 is LNHDA and CDR2 is SQIVND (reference sequence). The V segment lost 7 bases and the J segment 7 bases; nucleotides outside the gene matches: 9. This CDR3 has 13 residues. The CDR3 bases are TGTGCCAGTATTGATGACAGGGAATCTGGCTACACCTTC. Encoded protein: CASIDDRESGYTF.

This chain uses TRBV7-6 with TRBJ1-3; TRBD1 matches at 9 bases. The CDR3 spans 15 residues. Trimming at V came to 6 bases and at J to 0 bases, leaving 3 bases not matched to a gene. Germline V gene data show CDR1 as SGHVS and CDR2 as FNYEAQ. CDR3 region: CASSSQGASGNTIYF. CDR3 in DNA: TGTGCCAGCAGTTCACAGGGGGCCTCTGGAAACACCATATATTTT.

V and J are TRBV19 and TRBJ1-1; D ambiguous. V was clipped by 3 bases and J by 1 base, with 9 bases between them. This CDR3 spans 14 amino acids. Germline V CDR1 and CDR2: LNHDA, SQIVND (reference sequence). The CDR3 reads CASSIGGQNTEAFF. The DNA for the CDR3 is TGTGCCAGTAGTATTGGAGGGCAGAACACTGAAGCTTTCTTT. Full variable domain (outside the CDR3, taken from reference TRBV19 and TRBJ1-1): DGGITQSPKYLFRKEGQNVTLSCEQNLNHDAMYWYRQDPGQGLRLIYYSQIVNDFQKGDIAEGYSVSREKKESFPLTVTSAQKNPTAFYLCASSIGGQNTEAFFGQGTRLTVV.

The chain recombines TRBV5-1 with TRBJ2-2; 11 bases fit TRBD1. CDR1 SGHRS and CDR2 YFSETQ come from the germline V gene. J was trimmed by 5 bases and V by 5 bases; bases with no gene match: 5. CDR3 length: 15 amino acids. Written as DNA, the CDR3 is TGCGCCAGCAGTCAGGACAGGGGGCGGACCGGGGAGCTGTTTTTT. It codes for CASSQDRGRTGELFF.

CDR3 nucleotide sequence: TGCGCCAGCAGCCAAGATCCAGGTTTACTCACCGGGGAGCTGTTTTTT. This sequence encodes CASSQDPGLLTGELFF. J is TRBJ2-2 and V is TRBV4-3; D remains ambiguous. Germline V gene data show CDR1 as LGHNA and CDR2 as YSLEER. CDR3 length equals 16 residues. The V gene lost 0 bases and the J gene lost 4 bases, with 12 bases spanning the gap.

Here the CDR3 reads CAWSPPSNYGYTF. CDR3 in DNA: TGTGCCTGGAGTCCTCCTTCTAACTATGGCTACACCTTC. The chain is built from TRBV30 and TRBJ1-2; the D is unclear. This CDR3 has 13 residues. Germline CDR1 and CDR2: GTSNPN and SVGIG (reference sequence). The V end was cut by 2 bases, the J end by 0 bases, with 7 bases between.